These 14 T cell receptor beta chains were all obtained from the same sample, sequenced in a study of blood T cell repertoires in COVID-19 (dated by TCRdb to 2018 to 2021). The library was obtained by the immunoSEQ multiplex PCR assay. Drawn from immuneACCESS, this table holds only the in-frame rearrangements with V and J called that TCRdb kept. Clones are partly lost; checked studies trace under half to an unresolved V gene and leave the rest unexplained. The sample records about 210,000 clones, approximately 81% of which are singletons. The top ten clones comprise just under 9% of the sample. Sequencing was carried out using PBMCs or T cells enriched from blood (not recorded which). The source is a woman in her fifties or sixties with acute COVID-19.

This clone was counted only a few times. The CDR3: CASSPGQGQWGNQPQHF. DNA for the CDR3: TGTGCCAGCTCCCCGGGACAGGGGCAGTGGGGCAATCAGCCCCAGCATTTT. The V and J genes are TRBV18 and TRBJ1-5, with 10 bases fitting TRBD1. The CDR3 spans 17 residues. Germline V lookup: CDR1 KGHSH, CDR2 LQKENI. J gave up 2 bases and V 6 bases, and 10 bases lay outside the gene matches.

This clone was observed a single time. The chain couples TRBV18 to TRBJ2-7, with no clear D. The germline V and J ends were trimmed by 5 bases and 5 bases, with 13 bases remaining between them. The CDR3 totals 13 residues. Germline V CDR1 and CDR2: KGHSH, LQKENI. This chain's CDR3 is CASSGQNQNEQYF. CDR3 sequence (DNA): TGTGCCAGCTCAGGGCAAAATCAGAACGAGCAGTACTTC.

This clone was seen just once. The chain has TRBV7-2 and TRBJ1-2; TRBD1 matches 10 bases. Germline CDR1 and CDR2: SGHTA and FQGNSA. Unmatched junction bases numbered 15, after V lost 5 bases and J lost 9 bases. This CDR3 comprises 16 residues. The chain's CDR3 is CASSVLSSGTGVRYTF. CDR3 nucleotides: TGTGCCAGCAGCGTCCTTTCCTCCGGGACAGGGGTGCGCTACACCTTC.

The V and J genes are TRBV14 and TRBJ2-6; maybe TRBD1 (6 bases). The CDR3 is 15 residues long. Germline V gives CDR1 SGHDN, CDR2 FVKESK. Trimming removed 4 bases at V and 2 bases at J, with 9 bases between. The DNA for the CDR3 is TGTGCCAGCAGCCTAGGACAGACTGGGGCCAACGTCCTGACTTTC. The encoded protein is CASSLGQTGANVLTF.

The chain combines TRBV19 with TRBJ1-1, with TRBD1 matching 7 bases. Trimming at V came to 2 bases and at J to 4 bases, leaving 16 bases not matched to a gene. This CDR3 has 18 amino acids. Germline lookup yields CDR1 LNHDA and CDR2 SQIVND (reference sequence). This CDR3 reads CASSIQSITTGVGTEAFF. CDR3 bases: TGTGCCAGTAGTATACAATCTATCACCACAGGGGTCGGCACTGAAGCTTTCTTT.

The chain links TRBV3-1 (or the pseudogene TRBV3-2) to TRBJ1-5, with 7 bases identical to TRBD1. The CDR3 has 15 amino acids. Germline CDR1 LGHDT, CDR2 YNNKEL (reference sequence). V trimming: 3 bases; J trimming: 4 bases; junction bases outside the gene matches: 6. The CDR3 is CASSQSGTDNQPQHF. The CDR3 DNA sequence: TGTGCCAGCAGCCAGTCCGGGACAGATAATCAGCCCCAGCATTTT.

The V and J genes are TRBV18 and TRBJ2-2; 11 nucleotides line up with TRBD2. In germline, CDR1 is KGHSH, CDR2 LQKENI. CDR3 length: 16 amino acids. V lost 6 bases, J lost 3 bases, and 6 bases stayed unmatched. CDR3 DNA sequence: TGTGCCAGCTCGACGGGACTAGCGGATTACACCGGGGAGCTGTTTTTT. Encoded protein: CASSTGLADYTGELFF.

For the CDR3, the DNA is TGTGCCAGCTCACCCCCGGGACTAGCGGCAGCAGATACGCAGTATTTT. Residues: CASSPPGLAAADTQYF. The chain joins TRBV18 to TRBJ2-3, with 11 positions matching TRBD2. The CDR3 length is 16 residues. From germline, CDR1 is KGHSH and CDR2 LQKENI. Trimming cost V 3 bases and J 4 bases; bases outside gene matches: 6.

There are a few counts of this clone. V and J are TRBV11-2 and TRBJ1-1, with no clear D. With 0 bases removed from V and 4 bases from J, the gap between germline ends came to 9 bases. From germline, CDR1 is SGHAT and CDR2 FQNNGV. The CDR3 is 14 amino acids. CDR3 region: CASSLDLISTEAFF. The CDR3 region has the DNA TGTGCCAGCAGCTTAGATCTTATCTCCACTGAAGCTTTCTTT.

The V call is TRBV12-2, the J call TRBJ1-1; TRBD1 was called by the table and not checked on the DNA. TRBV12-2 is recorded as a pseudogene. The CDR3 totals 15 residues. The CDR3: CASRLGSRGLTEAFF. In DNA, the CDR3 is TGTGCAAGTCGCTTAGGCAGCAGGGGGCTTACTGAAGCTTTCTTT.

The genes are TRBV5-1 and TRBJ1-2; possibly TRBD1 for D (6 bases). Germline CDR1 SGHRS, CDR2 YFSETQ. Between the trimmed V and J ends, which lost 4 bases and 7 bases, there was a span of 17 bases. CDR3 length: 14 residues. CDR3 in DNA: TGCGCCAGCAGCCCGACGCCGGACAGCCGTGGCTACACCTTC. Its protein product is CASSPTPDSRGYTF.

This clone was seen only a few times. J is TRBJ2-1 and V is TRBV6-2 or TRBV6-3; 10 nucleotides line up with TRBD2. The CDR3 is 16 amino acids. V shed 2 bases, J shed 9 bases, and the junction held 10 bases outside the gene matches. CDR1 MNHEY and CDR2 SVGEGT come from the germline V gene. The CDR3 region has the DNA TGTGCCAGCAGTTACGGATCTAGCGGGAGTCGCGGTGAGCAGTTCTTC. It specifies CASSYGSSGSRGEQFF.

V usage is TRBV19 and J usage is TRBJ1-2; D is possibly TRBD1 (6 bases). Germline CDR1 reads LNHDA; CDR2 reads SQIVND (reference sequence). V was pared by 7 bases and J by 4 bases, with 10 bases between. There are 12 residues in the CDR3. DNA of the CDR3: TGTGCCAGTAACAGGGCTTCCTATGGCTACACCTTC. As protein: CASNRASYGYTF.

The chain has TRBV5-1 and TRBJ1-4; D call uncertain. The CDR3 length is 17 residues. V shed 1 base and J shed 4 bases, with 17 bases lying between them. Germline V gene lookup returns CDR1 SGHRS and CDR2 YFSETQ. The CDR3 DNA reads as TGCGCCAGCAGCTTGACCCCGCGGGCAGTCGTTAATGAAAAACTGTTTTTT. Translated, it gives CASSLTPRAVVNEKLFF. The variable domain in full, completed from reference TRBV5-1 and TRBJ1-4, reads KAGVTQTPRYLIKTRGQQVTLSCSPISGHRSVSWYQQTPGQGLQFLFEYFSETQRNKGNFPGRFSGRQFSNSRSEMNVSTLELGDSALYLCASSLTPRAVVNEKLFFGSGTQLSVL.